These 30 T cell receptor beta chains were sequenced from one sample in a study of T cell repertoires in cytomegalovirus infection. TCRdb reanalysed the reads using MiXCR and keeps one entry per CDR3 protein. This repertoire shows about 310,000 distinct CDR3 sequences, around a sixth found once; its top ten account for around 12%. Sequenced sample: PBMCs. These receptors were collected from a human donor in good health (CMV status not recorded). Some clones in this sample may be carry-over from other donors' samples.

This clonotype came up a few times. The V and J genes are TRBV20-1 and TRBJ1-1; D remains unclear. The germline gives CDR1 DFQATT, CDR2 SNEGSKA (reference sequence). There are 12 residues in the CDR3. The V and J ends lost 3 bases and 8 bases respectively, with 13 bases between them. The CDR3 loop is CSASNWREEAFF. In nucleotides, the CDR3 is TGCAGTGCTAGTAATTGGAGAGAAGAAGCTTTCTTT.

This clonotype was detected only a few times. This chain joins TRBV7-2 and TRBJ1-5, with TRBD1 matching 12 bases. With 3 bases clipped from V and 5 bases from J, the junction kept 14 bases outside the gene matches. Germline values: CDR1 SGHTA, CDR2 FQGNSA. The CDR3 extends over 19 amino acids. CDR3 amino acids: CASSLNRDRGRLGDQPQHF. CDR3 coding DNA: TGTGCCAGCAGCTTGAACAGGGACAGGGGGCGATTGGGGGATCAGCCCCAGCATTTT.

The V call is TRBV5-8, the J call TRBJ2-5; no firm D call. Germline V lookup: CDR1 SGHTS, CDR2 YDEGEE. The CDR3 loop spans 14 amino acids. The V and J ends lost 4 bases and 2 bases respectively, with 12 bases between them. The CDR3 DNA reads as TGTGCCAGCAGCCCCTCCGGCCGACAAGAGACCCAGTACTTC. Protein: CASSPSGRQETQYF.

This clonotype came up many times. The rearrangement uses TRBV12-3 or TRBV12-4 and TRBJ2-7; 7 nucleotides align to TRBD1. The CDR3 is made up of 14 amino acids. V was clipped by 3 bases and J by 1 base; unmatched bases: 3. The CDR3 DNA sequence: TGTGCCAGCAGTTTTTCCAGGGGGTCCTACGAGCAGTACTTC. As protein: CASSFSRGSYEQYF.

This clonotype was observed a handful of times. The gene calls are TRBV20-1 and TRBJ1-4, with D hard to call. There are 10 residues in the CDR3. CDR1 and CDR2 (germline): DFQATT, SNEGSKA (reference sequence). Between the trimmed V and J ends, which lost 5 bases and 13 bases, there was a span of 11 bases. The CDR3 coding sequence is TGCAGTGCTCCCGGCCGGGGACTGTTTTTT. Residues: CSAPGRGLFF.

V is TRBV5-1 and J is TRBJ2-5; tentative D call: TRBD2 (7 bases). Trimming left V 4 bases short and J 3 bases short, with 19 bases between. Germline V lookup: CDR1 SGHRS, CDR2 YFSETQ. The CDR3 spans 16 residues. The chain's CDR3 is CASSRGASTGKETQYF. CDR3 sequence (DNA): TGCGCCAGCAGCCGGGGGGCTAGCACGGGGAAAGAGACCCAGTACTTC. The variable domain in full, with the rest retrieved from reference TRBV5-1 and TRBJ2-5, is KAGVTQTPRYLIKTRGQQVTLSCSPISGHRSVSWYQQTPGQGLQFLFEYFSETQRNKGNFPGRFSGRQFSNSRSEMNVSTLELGDSALYLCASSRGASTGKETQYFGPGTRLLVL.

The chain is built from TRBV2 and TRBJ2-4, with D tentatively TRBD2 (5 bases). CDR3 length: 13 amino acids. The V end lost 6 bases, the J end lost 8 bases, and 14 bases lay between the germline ends. Germline lookup yields CDR1 SNHLY and CDR2 FYNNEI. This CDR3 is CASRGAFRDIQYF. In nucleotides, the CDR3 is TGTGCCAGCAGGGGAGCCTTCCGAGACATTCAGTACTTC. Combining the CDR3 with reference TRBV2 and TRBJ2-4 gives the whole variable domain EPEVTQTPSHQVTQMGQEVILRCVPISNHLYFYWYRQILGQKVEFLVSFYNNEISEKSEIFDDQFSVERPDGSNFTLKIRSTKLEDSAMYFCASRGAFRDIQYFGAGTRLSVL.

This clonotype was counted ten times or more. The chain uses TRBV7-2 and TRBJ2-5, with D maybe TRBD1 (5 bases). Trimming removed 5 bases at V and 1 base at J, with 11 bases between. This CDR3 has 14 residues. Germline V gives CDR1 SGHTA, CDR2 FQGNSA. The DNA of the CDR3 is TGTGCCAGCAGCGAACAGGTGTTCCAAGAGACCCAGTACTTC. Encoded protein: CASSEQVFQETQYF.

This clonotype was seen ten or more times. V and J are TRBV7-9 and TRBJ1-1; 9 bases line up with TRBD1. The CDR3 sequence is 15 residues long. The V gene end was trimmed by 1 base and the J gene end by 1 base; junction bases not matched to a gene: 1. Germline CDR1 SEHNR, CDR2 FQNEAQ (reference sequence). The CDR3 here is CASSLGDRENTEAFF. The CDR3, as DNA: TGTGCCAGCAGCTTAGGGGACAGGGAGAACACTGAAGCTTTCTTT. Full variable domain (remainder filled in from reference TRBV7-9 and TRBJ1-1): DTGVSQNPRHKITKRGQNVTFRCDPISEHNRLYWYRQTLGQGPEFLTYFQNEAQLEKSRLLSDRFSAERPKGSFSTLEIQRTEQGDSAMYLCASSLGDRENTEAFFGQGTRLTVV.

This clonotype was counted at least ten times. The chain recombines TRBV5-1 with TRBJ1-4; D is possibly TRBD1 (5 bases). Germline V gene sequence: CDR1 SGHRS, CDR2 YFSETQ. V was clipped by 4 bases and J by 8 bases, with 18 bases between them. CDR3 size: 15 residues. CDR3 in amino acids: CASSPWDSGREKLFF. The CDR3 nucleotides are TGCGCCAGCAGCCCCTGGGACTCGGGCCGGGAAAAACTGTTTTTT.

The chain recombines TRBV4-1 with TRBJ2-3; the D gene is possibly TRBD2 (7 bases). In germline, CDR1 is MGHRA, CDR2 YSYEKL. V dropped 1 base and J dropped 2 bases, with 13 bases sitting between them. The CDR3 length is 16 residues. The CDR3 spells CASSQAGGGPTDTQYF. The CDR3 coding sequence is TGCGCCAGCAGCCAAGCTGGGGGGGGCCCCACAGATACGCAGTATTTT.

The rearrangement links TRBV15 to TRBJ2-7, with TRBD1 matching 8 bases. The CDR3 runs to 17 residues. Germline V lookup: CDR1 LNHNV, CDR2 YYDKDF (reference sequence). Trimming removed 0 bases from V and 6 bases from J; junction bases left unmatched: 13. Here the CDR3 reads CATSRDLDRVSLGEQYF. The CDR3 DNA reads as TGTGCCACCAGCAGAGATCTGGACAGGGTGTCGTTGGGCGAGCAGTACTTC. Variable domain in full (rest from reference TRBV15 and TRBJ2-7): DAMVIQNPRYQVTQFGKPVTLSCSQTLNHNVMYWYQQKSSQAPKLLFHYYDKDFNNEADTPDNFQSRRPNTSFCFLDIRSPGLGDTAMYLCATSRDLDRVSLGEQYFGPGTRLTVT.

The V call is TRBV28, the J call TRBJ2-2; D may be TRBD1 or TRBD2 (6 bases each). CDR1 and CDR2 from the germline V gene are MDHEN and SYDVKM. The CDR3 sequence is 15 residues long. V was cut by 10 bases and J by 6 bases, with 21 bases left in between. CDR3: CATKTPPGGSGELFF. The CDR3 nucleotides are TGTGCCACAAAGACCCCCCCCGGGGGCTCCGGGGAGCTGTTTTTT.

The sample holds many counts of this clonotype. V usage is TRBV7-2 and J usage is TRBJ2-3; 7 bases agree with TRBD2. Germline lookup yields CDR1 SGHTA and CDR2 FQGNSA. V shed 5 bases and J 5 bases; nucleotides not matched to a gene: 13. This CDR3 contains 16 residues. The chain's CDR3 is CASSPPRAGVGDTQYF. CDR3 nucleotide sequence: TGTGCCAGCAGCCCCCCGCGGGCGGGGGTAGGAGATACGCAGTATTTT.

The chain joins TRBV9 to TRBJ2-6, with 7 bases identical to TRBD1. CDR1 is SGDLS and CDR2 is YYNGEE in the germline V gene. CDR3 size: 17 residues. V dropped 7 bases and J dropped 0; count of bases not matched to a gene: 10. The chain's CDR3 is CASEGGTPFSGANVLTF. For the CDR3, the DNA is TGTGCCAGCGAAGGGGGCACCCCCTTCTCTGGGGCCAACGTCCTGACTTTC.

This clonotype was recorded at least ten times. The chain employs TRBV7-2 and TRBJ2-2; 7 bases align to TRBD2. This CDR3 comprises 14 residues. Germline loops: CDR1 SGHTA, CDR2 FQGNSA. V was clipped by 8 bases and J by 6 bases; unmatched bases: 9. The CDR3 sequence is CASHEWGGSGELFF. CDR3 nucleotides: TGTGCCAGCCACGAATGGGGGGGGTCCGGGGAGCTGTTTTTT.

This clonotype was seen at least ten times. The gene calls are TRBV7-9 and TRBJ1-4; 12 nucleotides line up with TRBD1. Unmatched junction bases numbered 8, after V lost 1 base and J lost 5 bases. Germline assignment: CDR1 SEHNR and CDR2 FQNEAQ (reference sequence). This CDR3 region has 18 residues. CDR3 DNA sequence: TGTGCCAGCAGCTTAGGCCAGTCCGGGACAGGGGGCAATGAAAAACTGTTTTTT. Its protein product is CASSLGQSGTGGNEKLFF.

The rearrangement links TRBV2 to TRBJ2-5, with 12 positions matching TRBD2. The junction had 8 bases not matched to a gene; V was cut back by 5 bases and J by 7 bases. The germline gives CDR1 SNHLY, CDR2 FYNNEI. The CDR3 consists of 15 residues. CDR3 amino acids: CASSQMTSGGWTQYF. CDR3 nucleotide sequence: TGTGCCAGCAGTCAAATGACTAGCGGGGGATGGACCCAGTACTTC. Supplemented by reference TRBV2 and TRBJ2-5, the full variable domain reads EPEVTQTPSHQVTQMGQEVILRCVPISNHLYFYWYRQILGQKVEFLVSFYNNEISEKSEIFDDQFSVERPDGSNFTLKIRSTKLEDSAMYFCASSQMTSGGWTQYFGPGTRLLVL.

This clonotype has at least ten counts. The chain joins TRBV28 to TRBJ2-7; TRBD1 is a possible D gene (6 bases). V was cut by 8 bases and J by 9 bases, with 20 bases left in between. The germline V gene encodes CDR1 MDHEN and CDR2 SYDVKM. The CDR3 has 13 residues. CDR3 DNA sequence: TGTGCCAGCGGCTACGGGACACCTTGGGGGCAGTACTTC. It codes for CASGYGTPWGQYF.

This chain joins TRBV5-6 and TRBJ2-3, with 9 bases lining up with TRBD2. Germline trimming cut 1 base from V and 4 bases from J; bases unmatched to any gene: 7. CDR1 SGHDT and CDR2 YYEEEE come from the germline V gene. The CDR3 contains 16 residues. CDR3 loop: CASSLRASGGSDTQYF. The CDR3 DNA sequence: TGTGCCAGCAGCTTGCGCGCGAGCGGGGGGTCAGATACGCAGTATTTT. Full variable domain (rest looked up from reference TRBV5-6 and TRBJ2-3): DAGVTQSPTHLIKTRGQQVTLRCSPKSGHDTVSWYQQALGQGPQFIFQYYEEEERQRGNFPDRFSGHQFPNYSSELNVNALLLGDSALYLCASSLRASGGSDTQYFGPGTRLTVL.

This clonotype was found many times. The chain uses TRBV12-3 or TRBV12-4 and TRBJ1-1, with 11 bases matching TRBD1. V shed 2 bases and J 4 bases; nucleotides not matched to a gene: 9. This CDR3 is 17 amino acids long. The CDR3 sequence is CASSLRGPGTGGTEAFF. The DNA of the CDR3 is TGTGCCAGCAGTTTAAGGGGCCCGGGGACAGGGGGCACTGAAGCTTTCTTT.

V and J are TRBV20-1 and TRBJ1-1; D remains ambiguous. Trimming took off 1 base at V and 0 bases at J, with 6 bases between the two ends. The CDR3 spans 13 residues. Germline V gene lookup returns CDR1 DFQATT and CDR2 SNEGSKA (reference sequence). In DNA, the CDR3 is TGCAGTGCTAGAGGTCCACTGAACACTGAAGCTTTCTTT. Its translation is CSARGPLNTEAFF.

V is TRBV20-1 and J is TRBJ1-2, with a possible D match to TRBD1 (6 bases). Germline V lookup: CDR1 DFQATT, CDR2 SNEGSKA (reference sequence). The CDR3 has 14 amino acids. Trimming took off 3 bases at V and 0 bases at J, with 11 bases between the two ends. CDR3 region: CSASGTRANYGYTF. In DNA form, the CDR3 reads TGCAGTGCTAGTGGGACAAGAGCTAACTATGGCTACACCTTC.

The CDR3 region is CASSSTRGASRYNEQFF. CDR3 nucleotide sequence: TGTGCCAGCAGCTCGACCCGGGGGGCTTCAAGGTACAATGAGCAGTTCTTC. This chain uses TRBV7-9 with TRBJ2-1, with a weak D call TRBD2 (7 bases). Per the germline V gene, CDR1 is SEHNR and CDR2 is FQNEAQ (reference sequence). The CDR3 is made up of 17 amino acids. V lost 4 bases and J 4 bases, leaving 20 bases between the germline ends.

In its sample, this clonotype was seen many times. This chain links TRBV7-2 with TRBJ1-2; D call uncertain. CDR1 SGHTA and CDR2 FQGNSA come from the germline V gene. The CDR3 extends over 14 amino acids. V dropped 5 bases and J dropped 5 bases, with 15 bases sitting between them. The CDR3 DNA reads as TGTGCCAGCAGCCCCGGAGGGCAGACTTATGGCTACACCTTC. This codes for CASSPGGQTYGYTF.

This clonotype came up many times. Germline is not matched at one junction end, which may reflect a read error. The chain carries TRBV12-3 or TRBV12-4 and TRBJ2-2; D gene ambiguous. This CDR3 has 13 amino acids. The CDR3 sequence is CASSWQNAGELFF. The CDR3 DNA is TGTGCCAGCAGCTGGCAGAACGCCGGGGAGCTGTTTTTT.

The chain couples TRBV2 to TRBJ2-7; the match to TRBD1 covers 8 bases. The germline CDR1 and CDR2 sequences are SNHLY and FYNNEI. With V trimmed by 3 bases and J by 2 bases, 3 bases remained unmatched. This CDR3 contains 14 residues. DNA of the CDR3: TGTGCCAGCAGTGATTTGGGACAGGCCTACGAGCAGTACTTC. Translated: CASSDLGQAYEQYF.

This clonotype showed up many times. V is TRBV7-9 and J is TRBJ2-7; D possibly corresponds to TRBD1 (5 bases). The CDR3 covers 11 residues. Germline V gene data show CDR1 as SEHNR and CDR2 as FQNEAQ (reference sequence). Trimming removed 3 bases at V and 6 bases at J, with 6 bases between. The CDR3 DNA is TGTGCCAGCAGCTTGCAGGGCGAGCAGTACTTC. This sequence encodes CASSLQGEQYF.

This clonotype was seen at least ten times. The chain is built from TRBV20-1 and TRBJ1-5; D not certain. CDR1 and CDR2 from the germline V gene are DFQATT and SNEGSKA (reference sequence). The germline V and J ends were trimmed by 2 bases and 3 bases, with 8 bases remaining between them. The CDR3 sequence is 13 residues long. CDR3 nucleotides: TGCAGTGCTAGATTGTCGGACAATCAGCCCCAGCATTTT. Translated: CSARLSDNQPQHF.

This clonotype was seen repeatedly, ten times or more. The chain recombines TRBV7-2 with TRBJ2-2; no clear D. The V end was cut by 2 bases, the J end by 8 bases, with 3 bases between. The CDR3 totals 11 residues. The germline V gene encodes CDR1 SGHTA and CDR2 FQGNSA. CDR3 DNA sequence: TGTGCCAGCAGCTTAATGGGGGAGCTGTTTTTT. As protein: CASSLMGELFF.